These T cell receptor beta chains were read from a single sample in a study of CD8 T cells in ankylosing spondylitis. One entry per CDR3 protein, called by TCRdb with MiXCR from the 5' RACE reads. The table has under 300,000 distinct CDR3 sequences, about 10% seen once. The sequenced sample was blood, either unsorted or a sorted T cell fraction (not recorded which). The receptors derive from a male donor with ankylosing spondylitis or in good health (not recorded which). Each CDR3 is given with its conserved first and last residue. D genes are given only for firm matches. Only some rows state a clone size, as once, few, many or a class for expanded clones.

d_gene	v_gene	abundance	j_gene	CDR3nt	CDR3aa
TRBD2	TRBV11-3	many	TRBJ2-1	TGTGCCAGCAGCTTATGGGGCGGGGGGACAAACAATGAGCAGTTCTTC	CASSLWGGGTNNEQFF
TRBD2	TRBV9	many	TRBJ2-3	TGTGCCAGCAGCGTAGGGATAGCGGGGAGCACAGATACGCAGTATTTT	CASSVGIAGSTDTQYF
TRBD1	TRBV12-3/TRBV12-4	many	TRBJ1-5	TGTGCCAGCAGTTTAGACAGGGGGACGCCCCAGCATTTT	CASSLDRGTPQHF
TRBD2	TRBV20-1	many	TRBJ2-1	TGCAGTGCTCTCCGGACTAGCGGGAGGCAGTTCTTC	CSALRTSGRQFF
TRBD2	TRBV24-1	many	TRBJ2-3	TGTGCCACCCAGCAAGGGAGGGCGCCAACGGATACGCAGTATTTT	CATQQGRAPTDTQYF
TRBD2	TRBV7-2	many	TRBJ2-3	TGTGCCAGCAGCCCAGGGACTAGCGGGGGAGATACGCAGTATTTT	CASSPGTSGGDTQYF
.	TRBV5-4	.	TRBJ2-3	TGTGCCAGCACCGCGGGGCTGCGGACAGATACGCAGTATTTT	CASTAGLRTDTQYF
.	TRBV2	many	TRBJ2-3	TGTGCCAGCAGTGTTGGGGGGCGCGTGACAGATACGCAGTATTTT	CASSVGGRVTDTQYF
.	TRBV29-1	many	TRBJ2-7	TGCAGCGTTCGTACAAGGGGGATCTACGAGCAGTACTTC	CSVRTRGIYEQYF
TRBD1	TRBV7-2	.	TRBJ1-2	TGTGCCAGCAGCCCCCGGGACAGGCGGGTCTATGGCTACACCTTC	CASSPRDRRVYGYTF
TRBD1	TRBV19	.	TRBJ2-7	TGTGCCAGTAGTACCTGGACAGGGGACTACGAGCAGTACTTC	CASSTWTGDYEQYF
.	TRBV20-1	.	TRBJ1-4	TGCAGTGCTAGAGACGGTAATAAAAAACTGTTTTTT	CSARDGNKKLFF
.	TRBV5-4	many	TRBJ1-2	TGTGCCAGCAGCCTCCCAAGGGGCTTTGGCTATGGCTACACCTTC	CASSLPRGFGYGYTF
TRBD1	TRBV6-1	.	TRBJ1-2	TGTGCCAGCAGTCAAGACAGGGAGTCGGGATATGGCTACACCTTC	CASSQDRESGYGYTF
TRBD2	TRBV4-1	many	TRBJ2-1	TGCGCCAGCAGCCCCCGGCTAGCGGGGGCCGGTGAGCAGTTCTTC	CASSPRLAGAGEQFF
.	TRBV12-3/TRBV12-4	many	TRBJ2-2	TGTGCCAGCAGTTTTAGGCAGGGTAGCACCGGGGAGCTGTTTTTT	CASSFRQGSTGELFF
.	TRBV5-6	many	TRBJ2-4	TGTGCCAGCAGCTTCGGCAGAGGAAACATTCAGTACTTC	CASSFGRGNIQYF
.	TRBV9	few	TRBJ2-2	TGTGCCAGCAGCCTTCGACTAGATTCGAACACCGGGGAGCTGTTTTTT	CASSLRLDSNTGELFF
TRBD2	TRBV20-1	many	TRBJ2-1	TGCAGTGCTTGGACTAGCGATGAGCAGTTCTTC	CSAWTSDEQFF
TRBD1	TRBV5-1	many	TRBJ2-2	TGCGCCAGCAGCGTTGCCTGGGACAGGGCACACACCGGGGAGCTGTTTTTT	CASSVAWDRAHTGELFF
.	TRBV7-9	many	TRBJ2-1	TGTGCCAGCAGCTGGGGCCAATGGAGCAATGAGCAGTTCTTC	CASSWGQWSNEQFF
.	TRBV18	.	TRBJ2-2	TGTGCCAGCTCACCAAGAACAGATTCGAACACCGGGGAGCTGTTTTTT	CASSPRTDSNTGELFF
.	TRBV3-1	many	TRBJ2-1	TGTGCCAGCAGCCAAGATGGGGGCCAGTGGGATGAGCAGTTCTTC	CASSQDGGQWDEQFF
.	TRBV4-2	many	TRBJ1-2	TGTGCCAGCAGCCAAGGCAGGGCTGAGAATGGCTACACCTTC	CASSQGRAENGYTF
.	TRBV20-1	.	TRBJ1-5	TGCAGTGCTATTCCAGGGAATTTGGGCAATCAGCCCCAGCATTTT	CSAIPGNLGNQPQHF
TRBD1	TRBV6-6	.	TRBJ1-1	TGTGCCAGCAGTCCGACAGGGGACTCAGAAGCTTTCTTT	CASSPTGDSEAFF
.	TRBV4-1	many	TRBJ2-5	TGCGCCAGCAGCCAAGGGCAGGGGGGACAGGAGACCCAGTACTTC	CASSQGQGGQETQYF
TRBD1	TRBV2	many	TRBJ2-3	TGTGCCAGCAGTCCCATGGGGGGACAGGCTCCGCAGTATTTT	CASSPMGGQAPQYF
.	TRBV25-1	many	TRBJ1-4	TGTGCCAGCAGTGAATGGGCAGGGAGAGGAGAAAAACTGTTTTTT	CASSEWAGRGEKLFF
.	TRBV21-1	many	TRBJ1-3	TGTGCCAGCAGCCGAGGGGGGGGGATAAAGAACACCATATATTTT	CASSRGGGIKNTIYF
.	TRBV10-3	once	TRBJ2-7	TGTGCCATCAGTGAGTCGGAGGGGGGACGGAGGGGGCTCTACGAGCAGTACTTC	CAISESEGGRRGLYEQYF
.	TRBV24-1	few	TRBJ2-6	TGTGCCACCAGTGAGGCACAGGGTTTCTTGGACTCTGGGGCCAACGTCCTGACTTTC	CATSEAQGFLDSGANVLTF
.	TRBV20-1	many	TRBJ2-7	TGCAGTGCTTCTGGTGGGGGCTACGAGCAGTACTTC	CSASGGGYEQYF
.	TRBV2	many	TRBJ1-1	TGTGCCAGCAGGGCCGAGGGGGGGACTGAAGCTTTCTTT	CASRAEGGTEAFF
.	TRBV12-3/TRBV12-4	many	TRBJ1-1	TGTGCCAGCAGTGCCACTCACAAGAACACTGAAGCTTTCTTT	CASSATHKNTEAFF
TRBD2	TRBV29-1	many	TRBJ2-3	TGCAGCGTTGGGCAAACTAGCGGGAGTTCCACAGATACGCAGTATTTT	CSVGQTSGSSTDTQYF
TRBD1	TRBV5-1	many	TRBJ2-3	TGCGCCAGCAGCCACACCATGACAGGGCGAGTGGATACGCAGTATTTT	CASSHTMTGRVDTQYF
TRBD1	TRBV7-2	few	TRBJ1-2	TGTGCCAGCAGCTCAGGGGGGCGCGGTGGCTACACCTTC	CASSSGGRGGYTF
.	TRBV30	few	TRBJ2-7	TGTGCCTGGAGAAACGGTAACTCCTACGAGCAGTACTTC	CAWRNGNSYEQYF
.	TRBV11-2	many	TRBJ1-4	TGTGCCAGCAGCTGGACCCCAACTAATGAAAAACTGTTTTTT	CASSWTPTNEKLFF
TRBD1	TRBV4-1	many	TRBJ1-2	TGCGCCAGCAGCCACCCGACAGGGCAAAACTATGGCTACACCTTC	CASSHPTGQNYGYTF
.	TRBV20-1	.	TRBJ2-7	TGCAGTGCTGGCGACCAGGAGCAGTACTTC	CSAGDQEQYF
.	TRBV20-1	many	TRBJ1-3	TGCAGTGCTAGTCATGCAGGGACTGGAAACACCATATATTTT	CSASHAGTGNTIYF
.	TRBV12-3/TRBV12-4	many	TRBJ2-2	TGTGCCAGCAAGGGAGTCTCAACCGGGGAGCTGTTTTTT	CASKGVSTGELFF